The 3 T cell receptor beta chains below come from one sample, sequenced in a study of metastatic and nonmetastatic thyroid tumors. Patients were all untreated before their thyroid surgery. TCRdb ran MiXCR on the PCR reads. The profile shows about 37,000 clones, roughly 13% of them singletons. Sequencing was done on a sample of blood. All receptors come from a female donor with papillary thyroid cancer or a benign thyroid nodule (not recorded which). Some clones in this sample may be carry-over from other donors' samples.

This clone was found many times. The CDR3 protein is CASRPLEATEAFF. The CDR3 region has the DNA TGTGCCAGCAGACCGTTAGAGGCCACTGAAGCTTTCTTT. V is TRBV28 and J is TRBJ1-1, with D uncertain. The CDR3 has 13 residues. V lost 6 bases and J 4 bases, leaving 12 bases between the germline ends. From germline, CDR1 is MDHEN and CDR2 SYDVKM.

This clone was seen at least ten times. The J gene is TRBJ2-1, the V gene TRBV7-9; perhaps TRBD2 as D (6 bases). V shed 4 bases and J shed 8 bases, with 9 bases lying between them. CDR1 and CDR2 from the germline V gene are SEHNR and FQNEAQ (reference sequence). The CDR3 contains 12 residues. The CDR3: CASSYSGDEQFF. DNA for the CDR3: TGTGCCAGCAGCTATAGCGGCGATGAGCAGTTCTTC.

The rearrangement links TRBV11-2 to TRBJ2-1, with TRBD2 identical over 7 bases. Germline assignment: CDR1 SGHAT and CDR2 FQNNGV. The CDR3 is 14 amino acids. V lost 1 base to trimming and J lost 6 bases; unmatched junction nucleotides: 3. The CDR3 DNA sequence: TGTGCCAGCAGCTTAGTCCCTAGCGGCAATGAGCAGTTCTTC. Translated, it gives CASSLVPSGNEQFF.